The next 9 T cell receptor beta chains were all read from a single sample in a study of response to subunit inactivated influenza vaccine. In TCRdb, the RT-PCR reads were re-called with MiXCR into one record per CDR3 protein. The sample consists of about 520,000 distinct CDR3 sequences, approximately 7.3% of them appearing once. Sample: PBMCs from blood, taken roughly 24 months after vaccination. These receptors were taken from a man between 50 and 69 years old who received an inactivated influenza vaccine.

The chain carries TRBV10-3 and TRBJ2-1; 11 nucleotides match TRBD2. This CDR3 is built from 14 residues. V lost 2 bases to trimming and J lost 8 bases; unmatched junction nucleotides: 2. CDR1 is ENHRY, CDR2 SYGVKD, per germline. The CDR3 DNA follows: TGTGCCATCAGTGAGACTAGCGGGAGTGATGAGCAGTTCTTC. This encodes CAISETSGSDEQFF.

This clonotype was seen more than once but under ten times. The rearrangement uses TRBV7-2 and TRBJ2-2; D may be TRBD2 (6 bases). Germline-derived CDR1 and CDR2 are SGHTA and FQGNSA. Trimming took off 3 bases at V and 6 bases at J, with 11 bases between the two ends. The CDR3 spans 14 residues. CDR3 coding DNA: TGTGCCAGCAGCTTGGAGGGGATTCCCGGGGAGCTGTTTTTT. Encoded protein: CASSLEGIPGELFF.

This clonotype was observed many times. The rearrangement uses TRBV9 and TRBJ1-2; TRBD1 agrees at 9 bases. The trim removed 4 bases at V and 4 bases at J, leaving 8 bases unmatched. Germline assignment: CDR1 SGDLS and CDR2 YYNGEE. This CDR3 has 15 amino acids. The CDR3 DNA follows: TGTGCCAGCAGCCCGGCCGGGACAGGGAGCTATGGCTACACCTTC. This gives the protein CASSPAGTGSYGYTF.

This clonotype was detected many times. The V gene is TRBV6-5, the J gene TRBJ2-5; the match to TRBD2 covers 9 bases. V was pared by 6 bases and J by 4 bases, with 0 bases of the junction left unmatched. This CDR3 comprises 12 residues. Germline values: CDR1 MNHEY, CDR2 SVGAGI. The CDR3 bases are TGTGCCAGCAGGCGGGGGGGAGAGACCCAGTACTTC. Translated: CASRRGGETQYF.

The chain has TRBV7-8 and TRBJ2-1; the match to TRBD2 covers 10 bases. The CDR3 length is 15 residues. Looked up from germline, CDR1 is SGHVS and CDR2 is FQNEAQ. V gave up 6 bases and J gave up 1 base; unmatched junction bases: 3. The DNA of the CDR3 is TGTGCCAGCAGAGAGCGGGGGGGGTCCTACAATGAGCAGTTCTTC. Residues: CASRERGGSYNEQFF. The full variable domain, completed using reference TRBV7-8 and TRBJ2-1, is GAGVSQSPRYKVAKRGQDVALRCDPISGHVSLFWYQQALGQGPEFLTYFQNEAQLDKSGLPSDRFFAERPEGSVSTLKIQRTQQEDSAVYLCASRERGGSYNEQFFGPGTRLTVL.

This clonotype was counted at least ten times. The rearrangement uses TRBV20-1 and TRBJ1-6; D ambiguous. Trimming pared 1 base from V and 12 bases from J, leaving 13 bases between. CDR1 and CDR2 from the germline V gene are DFQATT and SNEGSKA (reference sequence). CDR3 length: 13 amino acids. This CDR3 is CSARGQTREPLHF. CDR3 nucleotide sequence: TGCAGTGCTAGAGGCCAAACAAGAGAACCCCTCCACTTT.

V usage is TRBV12-3 or TRBV12-4 and J usage is TRBJ2-3; 10 bases fit TRBD2. CDR3 length: 17 residues. V lost 2 bases and J lost 2; bases outside the gene matches: 7. In DNA, the CDR3 is TGTGCCAGCAGTTTATCCAGGACTAGCGGCTACACAGATACGCAGTATTTT. Translating it yields CASSLSRTSGYTDTQYF.

This clonotype appeared many times. CDR3 sequence: CASSSLPNYGYTF. CDR3 nucleotide sequence: TGTGCCAGCAGTTCCCTCCCCAACTATGGCTACACCTTC. The gene calls are TRBV12-3 or TRBV12-4 and TRBJ1-2; D unresolved. The CDR3 is 13 residues long. Trimming shortened V by 4 bases and J by 2 bases, and 8 bases separated the two germline ends.

In this sample, this clonotype turned up a few times. The rearrangement links TRBV28 to TRBJ2-7; TRBD2 is a possible D gene (5 bases). Germline CDR1 is MDHEN and CDR2 is SYDVKM. The CDR3 loop spans 13 amino acids. The ends were cut back, 7 bases at V and 5 bases at J, with 15 bases in the middle. CDR3 sequence: CASKDPTNDEQYF. The CDR3 DNA follows: TGTGCCAGCAAGGATCCGACTAACGACGAGCAGTACTTC.